The subject of this entry is one T cell receptor (beta chain). What it recognizes is unknown. It was with 60 Vbeta and 13 Jbeta primers that the PCR ran. Sequenced by immunoSEQ multiplex PCR; TCRdb stores in-frame clones only, minus some. The sample has 100,000 to 150,000 clones; more than 70% are singletons. These data originate in a study of cytomegalovirus exposure and HLA in healthy donors. Study results and caveats: Cytomegalovirus association was assigned to around 150 TCR beta chains. It was assumed in the presence/absence analyses that sequencing depth was roughly uniform across donors.

Sequencing used PBMCs. The receptor was derived from a woman aged 45-65 years in good health and CMV-seropositive.

The CDR3 protein is CASSEGVGELFF. CDR3 nucleotides: TGTGCCAGCAGCGAGGGGGTCGGGGAGCTGTTTTTT. The chain uses TRBV9 and TRBJ2-2; maybe TRBD1 (6 bases). Germline CDR1 is SGDLS and CDR2 is YYNGEE. This CDR3 is 12 amino acids long. Trimming took off 3 bases at V and 7 bases at J, with 7 bases between the two ends.